One sample yielded the 5 T cell receptor beta chains listed below, sequenced in a study of PD-L1 blockade in urothelial cancer. This table comes from immunoSEQ multiplex PCR, and its TCRdb copy is limited to in-frame clones, with some not included. The data hold roughly 26,000 clones, with around 88% observed a single time. Source: PBMCs, taken around atezolizumab (anti-PD-L1) treatment. Source of these receptors: a man in his sixties with urothelial cancer.

The rearrangement joins TRBV15 to TRBJ2-1; unclear D gene. Trimming took 3 bases from V and 9 from J, leaving 12 bases between them. The CDR3 runs 13 residues. CDR1 is LNHNV and CDR2 is YYDKDF in the germline V gene (reference sequence). The CDR3 DNA sequence: TGTGCCACCAGCAGCGACCGGATAGCTGAGCAGTTCTTC. It codes for CATSSDRIAEQFF.

The rearrangement links TRBV19 to TRBJ2-1, with 13 bases matching TRBD2. CDR3 length: 16 residues. V trimming: 6 bases; J trimming: 8 bases; junction bases outside the gene matches: 10. Germline V gene sequence: CDR1 LNHDA, CDR2 SQIVND (reference sequence). CDR3 sequence reads: CASRRLAGGPRDEQFF. CDR3 in DNA: TGTGCCAGTAGGAGACTAGCGGGAGGCCCACGCGATGAGCAGTTCTTC.

The chain has TRBV4-1 and TRBJ1-2; 7 positions agree with TRBD1. The V and J ends lost 1 base and 8 bases, in that order; junction bases with no gene match: 10. The germline V gene encodes CDR1 MGHRA and CDR2 YSYEKL. CDR3 size: 15 residues. CDR3 region: CASSQVTTGVAGYTF. The CDR3 nucleotides read TGCGCCAGCAGCCAAGTAACAACAGGGGTCGCGGGCTACACCTTC.

The chain has TRBV18 and TRBJ1-1, with 7 bases fitting TRBD1. The ends lost 2 bases at V and 3 bases at J; junction bases unmatched: 0. The CDR3 is 13 residues long. Germline assignment: CDR1 KGHSH and CDR2 LQKENI. CDR3 DNA: TGTGCCAGCTCACCAGGACAGGACACTGAAGCTTTCTTT. Its protein product is CASSPGQDTEAFF.

The chain employs TRBV9 and TRBJ1-3; 8 nucleotides agree with TRBD1. This CDR3 contains 17 residues. In germline, CDR1 is SGDLS, CDR2 YYNGEE. After removal of 1 base from V and 6 bases from J, the junction contained 12 bases not matched to a gene. The CDR3 DNA is TGTGCCAGCAGCGTATCGGCGTCAGGGGGCGCGGAAAACACCATATATTTT. Its translation: CASSVSASGGAENTIYF.